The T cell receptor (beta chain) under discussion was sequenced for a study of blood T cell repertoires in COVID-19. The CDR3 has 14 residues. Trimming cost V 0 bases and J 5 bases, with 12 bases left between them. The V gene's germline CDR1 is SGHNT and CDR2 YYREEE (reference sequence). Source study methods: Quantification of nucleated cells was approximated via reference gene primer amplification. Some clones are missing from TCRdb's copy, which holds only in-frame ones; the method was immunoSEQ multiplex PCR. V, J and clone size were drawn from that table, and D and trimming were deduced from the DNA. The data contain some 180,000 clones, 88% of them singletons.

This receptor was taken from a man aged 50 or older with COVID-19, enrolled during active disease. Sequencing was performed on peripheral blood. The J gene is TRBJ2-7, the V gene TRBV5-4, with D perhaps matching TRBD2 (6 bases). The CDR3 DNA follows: TGTGCCAGCAGCTTGGAGGCGGGGCGGGACGAGCAGTACTTC. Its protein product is CASSLEAGRDEQYF.